The clone carrying this T cell receptor beta chain was seen only once. What it binds is not known. The V end lost 3 bases, the J end lost 5 bases, and 4 bases lay between the germline ends. The CDR3 totals 12 residues. Germline values: CDR1 ENHRY, CDR2 SYGVKD. This entry belongs to a study of vaccination effects on CD4 cells after COVID-19. About the research overall: Sequencing followed a ViraFEST assay step that expanded antigen-specific CD4+ T cells with viral peptide pools. Study-wide results and limits: Clones from infection and from vaccination both contracted markedly late after vaccination.

With approximately 9 days of culture completed, CD4+ T cells were isolated. Clones were read by immunoSEQ multiplex PCR, and TCRdb kept only the in-frame ones, dropping some. The repertoire has about 53,000 clones, about 74% of them found once; the top ten carry around 2.9%. The origin of this receptor is a human donor who received a COVID-19 vaccine. The chain is built from TRBV10-3 and TRBJ1-4; the D is unclear. Sample: CD4+ T cells from PBMCs cultured without peptide, taken before COVID-19 vaccination. The CDR3 loop is CAISDLNEKLFF. CDR3 DNA: TGTGCCATCAGTGATCTGAATGAAAAACTGTTTTTT.